Listed below are T cell receptor beta chains from one sample, sequenced in a study of blood T cells in healthy people across ages. One entry per CDR3 protein results from TCRdb running MiXCR on the 5' RACE reads. The repertoire includes under 750,000 distinct CDR3 sequences, 45% to 55% of them detected once, and 20% to 25% sits in the top ten. The sample consisted of blood. The receptors stem from an elderly man in good health. Each CDR3 is given with its conserved first and last residue. A D gene is named only where the DNA matches it firmly. Clone sizes are given selectively: once, few, many, or a class where the clone is expanded.

>-|-|TRBV7-3|TRBJ2-7
TGTGCCAGCAGCCACGGGACCAGCGGCGAGCAGTACTTC
CASSHGTSGEQYF
>-|few|TRBV7-9|TRBJ2-7
TGTGCCAGCAGCTTAGTAGTTGGGGAGCAGTACTTC
CASSLVVGEQYF
>TRBD2|-|TRBV7-3|TRBJ2-7
TGTGCCAGCAGCCCTGGACTAGGGATCTACGAGCAGTACTTC
CASSPGLGIYEQYF
>-|-|TRBV27|TRBJ2-2
TGTGCCAGCAGCCCCCTTGGACTTACAGCCGGGGAGCTGTTTTTT
CASSPLGLTAGELFF
>-|-|TRBV7-9|TRBJ1-1
TGTGCCAGCAGCTTCGGGGATGGGACTTCGGCTGAAGCTTTCTTT
CASSFGDGTSAEAFF
>-|once|TRBV20-1|TRBJ2-1
TGCAGTGCTAGGTGGGGGGCGTACAATGAGCAGTTCTTC
CSARWGAYNEQFF
>TRBD2|few|TRBV3-1|TRBJ2-1
TGTGCCAGCAGCCAAACGCTAGCGGCCTACAATGAGCAGTTCTTC
CASSQTLAAYNEQFF
>-|few|TRBV5-6|TRBJ2-3
TGTGCCAGCAGCTTGCTCATTAGCGGAACCACAGATACGCAGTATTTT
CASSLLISGTTDTQYF
>TRBD2|few|TRBV29-1|TRBJ2-5
TGCAGCGTGGAGGGGACTAGCGGGACCAAGACCCAGTACTTC
CSVEGTSGTKTQYF
>TRBD1|many|TRBV27|TRBJ1-2
TGTGCCAGCAGTTTAGCCGCCCCGGGACAGGGATATGGCTACACCTTC
CASSLAAPGQGYGYTF
>-|few|TRBV12-3/TRBV12-4|TRBJ2-5
TGTGCCAGCAGTTTTTGGGACCCACCTCAAGGGACCCAGTACTTC
CASSFWDPPQGTQYF
>TRBD1|-|TRBV27|TRBJ2-1
TGTGCCAGCAGTCAGCCCTCGGGACAGATCAATGAGCAGTTCTTC
CASSQPSGQINEQFF
>-|-|TRBV14|TRBJ2-1
TGTGCCAGCAGCCAACGGGCTAGCTCCTACAATGAGCAGTTCTTC
CASSQRASSYNEQFF